Included here is one T cell receptor (beta chain) sequence, with context. This sample is drawn from a study of blood T cell repertoires in COVID-19. In the study overall: T cells, B-cell-depleted T cells, or PBMCs supplied cDNA or gDNA.

This CDR3 is 14 amino acids long. Germline loops: CDR1 SGHVS, CDR2 FQNEAQ. V lost 0 bases and J lost 5, with 10 bases in between. Here immunoSEQ multiplex PCR was the method, and the copy in TCRdb shows in-frame clones only, minus some. The table records 250,000 to 400,000 clones, roughly nine tenths of them present only once. The gene calls are TRBV7-8 and TRBJ1-2; D is undetermined. Source material: PBMCs or T cells enriched from blood (not recorded which). The TCR sequence derives from a man in his sixties who had recovered from COVID-19. CDR3 DNA: TGTGCCAGCAGCTTAGCTGAAAGGAGATATGGCTACACCTTC. Protein: CASSLAERRYGYTF.